The present entry profiles one T cell receptor (beta chain) with its context. What it binds is not known. Germline lookup yields CDR1 SQVTM and CDR2 ANQGSEA. This CDR3 spans 13 amino acids. V was clipped by 4 bases and J by 2 bases, with 12 bases between them. Time point specified: blood 4 weeks post-SBRT, at nephrectomy. Described treatment: 15 Gy SBRT to primary tumor, nephrectomy 4 weeks later. Nephrectomy followed 15 Gy stereotactic body radiation by 4 weeks. After SBRT, blood was collected at 2 and 4 weeks, plus baseline. Clear cell pathology was present in this patient's renal cell carcinoma. The source of the sample is a study of radiation and T cells in renal cell carcinoma. Profiling relied on immunoSEQ multiplex PCR, and the TCRdb table lists in-frame clones only, not all of them. The profile shows about 76,000 clones, around 89% of them singletons. The study's findings and limits: Without pretreatment biopsies, baseline tumor clonotype presence was undetermined.

The receptor comes from a woman in her 70s with renal cell carcinoma. This sample comprised blood, obtained from a patient whose treatment included radiotherapy and nephrectomy. This chain joins TRBV29-1 and TRBJ2-7, with D unclear. The CDR3 is CSVVAGPAYEQYF. For the CDR3, the DNA is TGCAGCGTTGTGGCAGGACCCGCCTACGAGCAGTACTTC.